Included here is one T cell receptor (beta chain) sequence, with context. No antigen is known for it. This sample is drawn from a study of shared clonotypes between healthy human individuals. To make CD8 memory, CD45RO+ cells were put together with CCR7-negative CD45RA+ TemRA cells. How the authors handled the data: Filtering of immunoSEQ junctional sequences could not match full-length read filtering. Clones were read by immunoSEQ multiplex PCR, and TCRdb kept only the in-frame ones, dropping some. That table furnishes V, J and clone size, whereas the DNA furnished D and trimming. The top ten clones hold about 34% of a sample with roughly 700,000 clones, about 92% of them seen once. Study results and caveats: Naive CD4 clonotypes were shared across a handful of donors at about 5%.

The junction had 13 bases not matched to a gene; V was cut back by 4 bases and J by 0 bases. The CDR3 is 19 residues long. Germline-derived CDR1 and CDR2 are LGHNA and YNFKEQ. The chain uses TRBV4-2 and TRBJ2-2; TRBD2 matches 8 bases. The origin of this receptor is a man younger than 30 in good health. Some clones in this sample may be carry-over from other donors' samples. Material: memory CD8+ T cells from PBMCs. Regarding subset: CD45RO+ cells pooled with CCR7-negative TemRA cells. CDR3 region: CASSPRHYGLAANTGELFF. In DNA form, the CDR3 reads TGTGCCAGCAGCCCGAGACATTACGGACTAGCAGCGAACACCGGGGAGCTGTTTTTT.